A single TCR beta chain is shown here with its context. These data originate in a study of blood T cell repertoires in COVID-19. Study details: Acute-phase and convalescent COVID-19 samples originated in the United States, Italy and Spain. The analysed material was cDNA or gDNA that came from T cells, B-cell-depleted T cells, or PBMCs.

Per the original data handling: Using reference gene primer amplification, nucleated cell counts were estimated. Some clones are missing from TCRdb's copy, which holds only in-frame ones; the method was immunoSEQ multiplex PCR. V and J calls and clone size are those listed in that table; D and trimming were worked out from the DNA. The table includes around 53,000 clones, roughly 90% detected once. Sequencing input: peripheral blood. This TCR was sampled from a human donor in a cohort sampled during active COVID-19.

In DNA form, the CDR3 reads TGTGCCAGCAGCGGAGGGACTAGCGGGAGTTACAATGAGCAGTTCTTC. It translates to CASSGGTSGSYNEQFF. V and J are TRBV11-3 and TRBJ2-1; TRBD2 matches at 14 bases. The CDR3 extends over 16 amino acids. Germline CDR1 and CDR2: SGHNT and YENEEA. The V and J ends lost 5 bases and 4 bases, in that order; junction bases with no gene match: 4.